Presented here are 3 T cell receptor beta chains from one specimen sequenced in a study of blood T cells in healthy people across ages. The use of a sample-barcoded 5' primer and a J-beta primer mix characterized a second PCR of roughly 7 to 11 cycles. TCRdb reprocessed the 5' RACE reads with MiXCR, giving one entry per CDR3 protein. The data show roughly 800,000 distinct CDR3 sequences, with about 37% seen just once and 10% to 15% held by the top ten. Sequenced material: blood. These receptors all come from a man younger than 35 in good health.

The V and J genes are TRBV20-1 and TRBJ1-5; the D gene is possibly TRBD1 (6 bases). From germline, CDR1 is DFQATT and CDR2 SNEGSKA (reference sequence). This CDR3 has 16 residues. V was shortened by 1 base and J by 0 bases, with 13 bases between the two germline ends. The DNA of the CDR3 is TGCAGTGCTAGAGCCCGGACAGCTCCTAGCAATCAGCCCCAGCATTTT. Translation gives CSARARTAPSNQPQHF.

For this clonotype: A much larger clonotype is one base distant, so this may be a read error. The V call is TRBV12-3 or TRBV12-4, the J call TRBJ2-5; 8 bases fit TRBD1. The CDR3 is 15 residues long. The CDR3, as DNA: TGTGCCAGCAGTTTAGGGACAGGGTCCCAAGGGACCCAGTACTTC. Protein: CASSLGTGSQGTQYF.

This chain links TRBV6-4 with TRBJ2-1, with D maybe TRBD2 (5 bases). With 0 bases removed from V and 5 bases from J, the gap between germline ends came to 14 bases. The germline gives CDR1 MRHNA, CDR2 SNTAGT. This CDR3 contains 16 residues. The CDR3 DNA sequence: TGTGCCAGCAGTGACTCGGTACTAGGGTCTGACAATGAGCAGTTCTTC. It specifies CASSDSVLGSDNEQFF.